There are many counts of the clone carrying this T cell receptor (beta chain). The antigen remains unidentified. This specimen comes from a study of neurological immune-mediated disorders. Looked up from germline, CDR1 is MNHEY and CDR2 is SMNVEV (reference sequence). The CDR3 loop spans 14 amino acids. V lost 6 bases, J lost 9 bases, and 20 bases lay in between. Overall study findings and caveats: Private repertoires in all groups were suggested by the absence of shared CDR3 amino acid sequences among expanded clones across subjects. Multiple sclerosis, the disease with the least TCR clonal expansion, fell below healthy controls, whereas HTLV-1-associated myelopathy showed the most.

Sequencing runs each yielded over 190 million TCR-beta sequences from 15-18 subjects. TCRdb passed the 5' RACE reads through MiXCR, listing each CDR3 protein once. The sample records under 40,000 distinct CDR3 sequences, 13% being singletons. Specified time point: longitudinal time-point 2. The starting material, 2 million PBMCs stored at -80 C, gave rise to the unsorted libraries. Sequencing input: PBMCs. The TCR sequence derives from a woman between 40 and 55 years old in good health. This chain connects TRBV27 to TRBJ2-5; D is perhaps TRBD1 (8 bases). The CDR3 loop reads CASRLTSAQGAQYF. CDR3 nucleotide sequence: TGTGCCAGCAGACTTACTAGCGCACAGGGGGCCCAGTACTTC.